Presented here are 3 T cell receptor beta chains from one specimen sequenced in a study of T cells in Graves' hyperthyroidism and ophthalmopathy (dated by TCRdb to about 2019). Library prep was done by multiplex PCR. Data came from an Illumina HiSeq 2000. TCR beta CDR3 regions were amplified from RNA transcripts. The first round of RT-PCR for the TCR CDR3 was performed with the HTBI primer set and the Qiagen OneStep RT-PCR kit. TCRdb reprocessing: public reads trimmed at Q25 with fastp, clones called with MiXCR, in-frame beta chains kept. Here each entry gathers all rows of one CDR3 protein and keeps the most common genes and DNA. For this sample the table gives hundreds of thousands of distinct CDR3 sequences, of which about a sixth were detected only once. In total, the top ten clones hold about 20% of the sample. Sequences were obtained from blood. The source of these receptors is a woman under 30 with Graves' hyperthyroidism.

This clonotype has ten or more counts. In DNA form, the CDR3 reads TGTGCCACCGATCAAACGATAAGCTCCTACGAGCAGTACTTC. Translated, it gives CATDQTISSYEQYF. V and J are TRBV6-1 and TRBJ2-7; no reliable D call. This CDR3 spans 14 amino acids. Trimming took off 10 bases at V and 0 bases at J, with 16 bases between the two ends. Germline V gene data show CDR1 as MNHNS and CDR2 as SASEGT.

The rearrangement uses TRBV12-3 or TRBV12-4 and TRBJ1-1; D possibly corresponds to TRBD1 (5 bases). This CDR3 has 16 amino acids. V was cut by 2 bases and J by 5 bases, with 18 bases left in between. DNA for the CDR3: TGTGCCAGCAGTTTACGAGGGGTGGGTGTATGGACTGAAGCTTTCTTT. It translates to CASSLRGVGVWTEAFF.

The rearrangement joins TRBV18 to TRBJ2-7, with 9 bases fitting TRBD1. CDR3 size: 17 residues. Germline CDR1 KGHSH, CDR2 LQKENI. Trimming took 3 bases from V and 0 from J; bases not matched to a gene: 9. The DNA for the CDR3 is TGTGCCAGCTCACCGGGACAGGGAGCCGTAAGCTCCTACGAGCAGTACTTC. It is translated as CASSPGQGAVSSYEQYF.